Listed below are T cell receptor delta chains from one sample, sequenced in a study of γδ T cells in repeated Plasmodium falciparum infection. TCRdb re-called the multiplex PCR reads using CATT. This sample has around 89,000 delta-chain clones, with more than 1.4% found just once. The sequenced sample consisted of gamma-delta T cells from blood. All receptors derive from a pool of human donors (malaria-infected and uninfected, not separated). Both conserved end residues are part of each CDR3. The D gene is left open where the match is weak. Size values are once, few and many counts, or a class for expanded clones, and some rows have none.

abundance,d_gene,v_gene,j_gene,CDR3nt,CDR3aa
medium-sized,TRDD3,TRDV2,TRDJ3,TGTGCCTGTGACCTACTGGGGGATGCCTCCTGGGACACCCGACAGATGTTTTTC,CACDLLGDASWDTRQMFF
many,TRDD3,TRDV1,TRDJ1,TGTGCTCTTGGGGAACGTGAGGTCTGGGGGATACAACCCGATAAACTCATCTTT,CALGEREVWGIQPDKLIF
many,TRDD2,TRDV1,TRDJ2,TGTGCTCTTGGGGACCCTTCCTACGGACTGGGGATAAGGGCAGCACAACTCTTCTTT,CALGDPSYGLGIRAAQLFF
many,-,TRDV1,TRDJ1,TGTGCTCTTGGGGAACCGGGGACCCCCCCTTGCACCGATAAACTCATCTTT,CALGEPGTPPCTDKLIF
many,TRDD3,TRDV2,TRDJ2,TGTGCCTGCCGAGTACTGGGGGATACGTCACCCCTTCCCTTCTTT,CACRVLGDTSPLPFF
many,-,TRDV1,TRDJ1,TGTGCTCTTGGGGAACGGAGGGGGCGGTACACCGATAAACTCATCTTT,CALGERRGRYTDKLIF
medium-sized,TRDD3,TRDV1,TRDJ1,TGTGCTCTTGGGGAAGAGAGTCGGCGGCGGGAACTGGGGGAGCTCTTTGGTCCTAAACTCATCTTT,CALGEESRRRELGELFGPKLIF
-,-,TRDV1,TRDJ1,TGTGCTCTTGTGCTCTTCCCCCTCGCGGGGGGAGCGACCACCGACAAGCTCATCTTT,CALVLFPLAGGATTDKLIF
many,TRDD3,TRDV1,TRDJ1,TGTGCTCTTGGGGAGACTTGTGGGGGATACGCCGATAAACTCATCTTT,CALGETCGGYADKLIF
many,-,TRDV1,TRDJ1,TGTGCTCTTGCAAGGAACACCGATAAACTCATCTTT,CALARNTDKLIF
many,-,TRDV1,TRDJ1,TGTGCTCTTGGGGAACTTAAACGAGACTGTATGGCGTACACCGATAAACTCATCTTT,CALGELKRDCMAYTDKLIF
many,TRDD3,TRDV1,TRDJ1,TGTGCTCTTGGGGAATCGCCCTCGTTGGCCCTGGCTTCCACTGGGGGATACGCGTCATTTAAGACCGATAAACTCATCTTT,CALGESPSLALASTGGYASFKTDKLIF
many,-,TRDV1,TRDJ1,TGTGCTCTTGTAGTTCTCCGAACTGGGCTACTCGATAAACTCATCTTT,CALVVLRTGLLDKLIF
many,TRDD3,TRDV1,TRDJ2,TGTGCTCTTGGCTTCGAACCTACCCACTGGGGGATAGCACAACTCTTCTTT,CALGFEPTHWGIAQLFF
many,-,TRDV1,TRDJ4,TGTGCTCTTGGGGAACCCACCTACGCCGGGGGACCAGCCAGACCCCTGATCTTT,CALGEPTYAGGPARPLIF
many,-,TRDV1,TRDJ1,TGTGCTCTTGGGTCGCGAACCCTACGTGGCGGGATAGGGGACACATTTCAGTACACCGATAAACTCATCTTT,CALGSRTLRGGIGDTFQYTDKLIF
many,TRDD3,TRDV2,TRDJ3,TGTGCCTGTGACACCGCGATGGGGGATACGCAATTAAGCTCCTGGGACACCCGACAGATGTTTTTC,CACDTAMGDTQLSSWDTRQMFF
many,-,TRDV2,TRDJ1,TGTGCCTGTGACGCCTGGGGAACTCCCCCGTACACCGATAAACTCATCTTT,CACDAWGTPPYTDKLIF
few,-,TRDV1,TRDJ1,TGTGCTATTGGGATCCCACCTTCCTACGCTCCGACTGGGGGCTCTGGAAAGGAAGGGGAACTCATCTTT,CAIGIPPSYAPTGGSGKEGELIF
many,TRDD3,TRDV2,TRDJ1,TGTGCCTGTGAACCACTGGGGGGGGAGTACACCGATAAACTCATCTTT,CACEPLGGEYTDKLIF
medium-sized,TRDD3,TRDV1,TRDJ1,TGTGCTCTTGGGGAACTTGAGTACTGGGGGATCTATAAGGGTCCTCCTGGCGGCGATAAACTCATCTTT,CALGELEYWGIYKGPPGGDKLIF
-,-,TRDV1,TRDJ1,TGTGCTCTTGGCGAACGAGGGTCCCTCTCACTGGGCAACGCGTACACCGATAAACTCATCTTT,CALGERGSLSLGNAYTDKLIF
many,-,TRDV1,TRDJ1,TGTGCTCTTGGGGAACTTCCATTTTGGACCGATAAACTCATCTTT,CALGELPFWTDKLIF
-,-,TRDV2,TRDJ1,TGTGCCTGTGACTGGTGGACTGACACCGATAAACTCATCTTT,CACDWWTDTDKLIF
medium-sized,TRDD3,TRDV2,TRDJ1,TGTGCCTGTGACGCGACTCATCCTGGGGGTAAACTCATCTTT,CACDATHPGGKLIF
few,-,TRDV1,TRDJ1,TGTGCTCTTGGGGAAAGCCCTTCCGGCTGGGAGGGTAAACTCATCTTT,CALGESPSGWEGKLIF
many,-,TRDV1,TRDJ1,TGTGCTCTTGGGGGTCACCTTCCCGCAGTCGATAAACTCATCTTT,CALGGHLPAVDKLIF
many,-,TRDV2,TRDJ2,TGTGCCTGTGACCGACAAATGGGGAAACAGACAGCACAACTCTTCTTT,CACDRQMGKQTAQLFF
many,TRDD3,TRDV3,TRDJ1,TGTGCCTTCCCCACCGGCTCCAGAATGATTTGGGGGGATCGTCGCGATAAACTCATCTTT,CAFPTGSRMIWGDRRDKLIF
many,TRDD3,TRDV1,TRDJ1,TGTGCTCTTGGGGAACGGGGGTACTGGGGACTCACCGATAAACTCATCTTT,CALGERGYWGLTDKLIF
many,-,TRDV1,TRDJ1,TGTGCTCTTGGGGAACGAGGAAGGCGAGCGCTTTACGCCGATAAACTCATCTTT,CALGERGRRALYADKLIF
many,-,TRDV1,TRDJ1,TGTGCTCTTGGGGAACTAGGCCTTCCTAAGGATTGCTGGGGGACGTACACCGATAAACTCATCTTT,CALGELGLPKDCWGTYTDKLIF
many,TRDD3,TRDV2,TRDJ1,TGTGCCTGTGACACCTTACGTATTCCGCTGGGGGATACTTCTCGAGGTACCGATAAACTCATCTTT,CACDTLRIPLGDTSRGTDKLIF
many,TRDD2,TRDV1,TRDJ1,TGTGCTCTTGGGGAAATGGTCTTCCTAGGGCTCATCTTT,CALGEMVFLGLIF
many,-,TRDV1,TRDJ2,TGTGCTCTTGGGGAACTAGCCTTCCTTTATCTGGGGGACTTGACAGCACAACTCTTCTTT,CALGELAFLYLGDLTAQLFF
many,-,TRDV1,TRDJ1,TGTGCTCTTGGGGACCCCTCTCACATACTGGGCGCTGCCGATAAACTCATCTTT,CALGDPSHILGAADKLIF
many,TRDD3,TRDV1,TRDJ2,TGTGCTCTTGGGGAACCCTTGGGGATACAGGGAACTTTGACAGCACAACTCTTCTTT,CALGEPLGIQGTLTAQLFF